This TCR beta chain is drawn from a study of cytomegalovirus exposure and HLA in healthy donors. Study-wide findings and caveats: Cytomegalovirus association was assigned to about 150 TCR beta chains.

On this clone itself: Antigen: not known.

The V end was cut by 2 bases, the J end by 1 base, with 4 bases between. The CDR3 contains 13 residues. Germline-derived CDR1 and CDR2 are MNHEY and SVGAGI. Sequencing used immunoSEQ multiplex PCR; TCRdb keeps in-frame clones, though not all of them. The repertoire has some 180,000 clones, about nine tenths of them found once; the top ten carry roughly 7%. J is TRBJ2-3 and V is TRBV6-5; D not resolved. This sequence originates from a man between 25 and 39 years old in good health and CMV-seropositive. The sequenced material came from PBMCs. This CDR3 reads CASSYVGTDTQYF. The CDR3 DNA reads as TGTGCCAGCAGTTACGTGGGCACAGATACGCAGTATTTT.